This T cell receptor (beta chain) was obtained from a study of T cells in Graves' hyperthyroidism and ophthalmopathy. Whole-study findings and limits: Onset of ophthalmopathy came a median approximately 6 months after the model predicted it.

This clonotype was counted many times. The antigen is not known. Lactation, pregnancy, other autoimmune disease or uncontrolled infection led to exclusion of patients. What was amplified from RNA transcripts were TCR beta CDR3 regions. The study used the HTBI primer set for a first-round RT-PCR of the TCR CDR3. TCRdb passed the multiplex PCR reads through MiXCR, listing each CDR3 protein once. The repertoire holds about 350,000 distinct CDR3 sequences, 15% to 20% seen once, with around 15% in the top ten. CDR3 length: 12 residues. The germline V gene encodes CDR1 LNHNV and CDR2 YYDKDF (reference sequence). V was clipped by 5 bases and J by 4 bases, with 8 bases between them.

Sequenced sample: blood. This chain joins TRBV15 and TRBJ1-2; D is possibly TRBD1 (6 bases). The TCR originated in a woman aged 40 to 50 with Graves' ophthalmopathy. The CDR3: CATSGRGYGYTF. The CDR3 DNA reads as TGTGCCACCAGCGGCAGGGGCTATGGCTACACCTTC.